A selection of T cell receptor beta chains follows, all from one sample in a study of blood T cell repertoires in COVID-19. TCRdb keeps only in-frame clones here, not all; method: immunoSEQ multiplex PCR. Altogether 300,000 or so clones are present, 85% to 90% being singletons, with the ten largest covering 2.9%. Sequencing used PBMCs or T cells enriched from blood (not recorded which). The receptors here all came from a woman in her forties or fifties who had been exposed to COVID-19. The CDR3 runs from the conserved cysteine through the conserved F or W. The order of the fields is clone size, D gene, J gene, V gene, CDR3 protein, CDR3 DNA. The D gene is left open where the match is weak. Only part of the rows carry a size: once, few, many, or a class if the clone is expanded.

clone_size: .
d_call: .
j_call: TRBJ2-3
v_call: TRBV11-3
cdr3_aa: CASSLRQSTDTQYF
cdr3_nt: TGTGCCAGCAGCTTAAGACAAAGCACAGATACGCAGTATTTT

clone_size: .
d_call: .
j_call: TRBJ1-1
v_call: TRBV7-9
cdr3_aa: CASSLAGDTEAFF
cdr3_nt: TGTGCCAGCAGCTTAGCAGGGGACACTGAAGCTTTCTTT

clone_size: few
d_call: TRBD2
j_call: TRBJ2-1
v_call: TRBV5-8
cdr3_aa: CASSFPRERGLLGEQFF
cdr3_nt: TGTGCCAGCAGCTTCCCTCGGGAGCGGGGCCTCTTGGGAGAGCAGTTCTTC

clone_size: .
d_call: .
j_call: TRBJ2-3
v_call: TRBV18
cdr3_aa: CASSRPTDTQYF
cdr3_nt: TGTGCCAGCTCACGGCCCACAGATACGCAGTATTTT

clone_size: few
d_call: TRBD1
j_call: TRBJ1-2
v_call: TRBV4-1
cdr3_aa: CASEGQGADGYTF
cdr3_nt: TGCGCCAGCGAAGGGCAGGGGGCGGACGGCTACACCTTC

clone_size: .
d_call: TRBD2
j_call: TRBJ2-7
v_call: TRBV28
cdr3_aa: CASSSPGTSVSYEQYF
cdr3_nt: TGTGCCAGCAGCTCGCCTGGGACTAGCGTTTCCTACGAGCAGTACTTC

clone_size: once
d_call: .
j_call: TRBJ1-2
v_call: TRBV28
cdr3_aa: CASGMTVQLASNYGYTF
cdr3_nt: TGTGCCAGCGGGATGACAGTTCAACTCGCTTCTAACTATGGCTACACCTTC

clone_size: .
d_call: TRBD2
j_call: TRBJ2-1
v_call: TRBV5-6
cdr3_aa: CASSLGLATYNEQFF
cdr3_nt: TGTGCCAGCAGTTTGGGACTAGCTACCTACAATGAGCAGTTCTTC

clone_size: .
d_call: .
j_call: TRBJ1-5
v_call: TRBV27
cdr3_aa: CASSSIYTLGHGGEPQHF
cdr3_nt: TGTGCCAGCAGTTCTATATATACCCTGGGACACGGTGGGGAGCCCCAGCATTTT

clone_size: .
d_call: .
j_call: TRBJ1-1
v_call: TRBV5-5
cdr3_aa: CASSLNPGLEAFF
cdr3_nt: TGTGCCAGCAGCTTAAATCCGGGACTTGAAGCTTTCTTT

clone_size: .
d_call: TRBD2
j_call: TRBJ2-5
v_call: TRBV28
cdr3_aa: CASTSGGKTQYF
cdr3_nt: TGTGCCAGCACCAGCGGGGGAAAGACCCAGTACTTC